Following are 13 T cell receptor beta chains from one sample sequenced in a study of blood T cell repertoires in COVID-19. The assay was immunoSEQ multiplex PCR, and TCRdb's table has in-frame clones only and misses some. The sample lists approximately 440,000 clones, about nine tenths occurring once. The material sequenced was PBMCs or T cells enriched from blood (not recorded which). The receptors were gathered from a woman between 18 and 29 years old who had recovered from COVID-19.

The genes are TRBV4-1 and TRBJ2-5; 12 bases match TRBD2. The V and J ends lost 4 bases and 2 bases, in that order; junction bases with no gene match: 11. Germline lookup yields CDR1 MGHRA and CDR2 YSYEKL. The CDR3 totals 18 residues. The CDR3 DNA sequence: TGCGCCAGCAGCCTGAGGACTAGCGGGGCTGTAACTCAAGAGACCCAGTACTTC. Translation gives CASSLRTSGAVTQETQYF.

The rearrangement joins TRBV6-5 to TRBJ1-2; D possibly corresponds to TRBD1 (5 bases). The germline V gene encodes CDR1 MNHEY and CDR2 SVGAGI. The CDR3 is made up of 15 amino acids. Trimming cost V 5 bases and J 5 bases, with 18 bases left between them. The DNA of the CDR3 is TGTGCCAGCAGTCCAATGGGGCACTTCTCTTATGGCTACACCTTC. It yields the protein CASSPMGHFSYGYTF.

V gene TRBV6-5 combines with J gene TRBJ1-5, with TRBD1 as a possible D gene (5 bases). CDR1 is MNHEY, CDR2 SVGAGI, per germline. The CDR3 extends over 12 amino acids. V was shortened by 10 bases and J by 0 bases, with 7 bases between the two germline ends. The CDR3 DNA sequence: TGTGCCAACGGACATAGCAATCAGCCCCAGCATTTT. Its translation is CANGHSNQPQHF.

The chain carries TRBV2 and TRBJ1-5; D possibly corresponds to TRBD1 (5 bases). The CDR3 covers 13 residues. Germline-derived CDR1 and CDR2 are SNHLY and FYNNEI. The ends were cut back, 8 bases at V and 6 bases at J, with 14 bases in the middle. The CDR3 DNA is TGTGCCAGCGGGACGGGAGTTGTTCAGCCCCAGCATTTT. The encoded protein is CASGTGVVQPQHF. Supplemented by reference TRBV2 and TRBJ1-5, the full variable domain reads EPEVTQTPSHQVTQMGQEVILRCVPISNHLYFYWYRQILGQKVEFLVSFYNNEISEKSEIFDDQFSVERPDGSNFTLKIRSTKLEDSAMYFCASGTGVVQPQHFGDGTRLSIL.

The chain joins TRBV20-1 to TRBJ1-2, with D perhaps matching TRBD1 (6 bases). This CDR3 spans 16 amino acids. Germline values: CDR1 DFQATT, CDR2 SNEGSKA (reference sequence). V was shortened by 3 bases and J by 5 bases, with 22 bases between the two germline ends. The CDR3 spells CSASLPGGAGAYGYTF. The CDR3 DNA reads TGCAGTGCTAGTCTCCCCGGTGGCGCAGGGGCTTATGGCTACACCTTC.

The chain employs TRBV7-9 and TRBJ1-2; 7 bases are a match to TRBD1. Germline assignment: CDR1 SEHNR and CDR2 FQNEAQ (reference sequence). CDR3 length: 16 residues. V lost 3 bases, J lost 7 bases, and 14 bases stayed unmatched. The CDR3 coding sequence is TGTGCCAGCAGCTTCCTTCCGAGACAGGGCCCCTCTGGCTACACCTTC. It specifies CASSFLPRQGPSGYTF.

The chain combines TRBV7-9 with TRBJ2-5; tentative D call: TRBD2 (6 bases). Germline V CDR1 and CDR2: SEHNR, FQNEAQ (reference sequence). V was trimmed by 10 bases and J by 1 base, leaving 19 bases between them. This CDR3 has 15 residues. This CDR3 reads CATGGGSISQETQYF. The CDR3 region has the DNA TGTGCCACCGGGGGAGGATCCATTAGCCAAGAGACCCAGTACTTC.

V is TRBV28 and J is TRBJ1-2; TRBD1 agrees at 10 bases. The germline V gene encodes CDR1 MDHEN and CDR2 SYDVKM. There are 16 residues in the CDR3. Unmatched junction bases numbered 6, after V lost 5 bases and J lost 0 bases. The CDR3 is CASSRGQGGANYGYTF. CDR3 DNA sequence: TGTGCCAGCAGTAGAGGACAGGGGGGGGCTAACTATGGCTACACCTTC.

Of note for this clone: The sample holds other DNA sequences that translate to the same CDR3. This chain uses TRBV28 with TRBJ1-2; D is undetermined. CDR1 and CDR2 from the germline V gene are MDHEN and SYDVKM. The V gene lost 6 bases and the J gene lost 5 bases, with 10 bases spanning the gap. This CDR3 is 12 amino acids long. DNA for the CDR3: TGTGCCAGCAGCCTTCTACAGTATGGCTACACCTTC. Protein: CASSLLQYGYTF.

The chain couples TRBV7-9 to TRBJ1-4, with a weak D call TRBD1 (6 bases). This CDR3 is built from 15 residues. Germline V gene data show CDR1 as SEHNR and CDR2 as FQNEAQ (reference sequence). Trimming left V 4 bases short and J 4 bases short, with 13 bases between. The CDR3 nucleotides read TGTGCCAGCAGCTCCCAACAGGGATTTAATGAAAAACTGTTTTTT. This sequence encodes CASSSQQGFNEKLFF.

The gene calls are TRBV11-3 and TRBJ2-3; TRBD2 aligns across 10 bases. This CDR3 contains 17 residues. Germline V gene lookup returns CDR1 SGHNT and CDR2 YENEEA. With V trimmed by 5 bases and J by 3 bases, 11 bases remained unmatched. The CDR3 bases are TGTGCCAGCAGCCCCCCTGTGGGAGCGGGGGGGACAGATACGCAGTATTTT. Protein product: CASSPPVGAGGTDTQYF. Complete variable domain (other parts from reference TRBV11-3 and TRBJ2-3): EAGVVQSPRYKIIEKKQPVAFWCNPISGHNTLYWYLQNLGQGPELLIRYENEEAVDDSQLPKDRFSAERLKGVDSTLKIQPAELGDSAVYLCASSPPVGAGGTDTQYFGPGTRLTVL.

This chain connects TRBV7-9 to TRBJ1-1; D uncertain. Trimming left V 5 bases short and J 1 base short, with 11 bases between. Germline-derived CDR1 and CDR2 are SEHNR and FQNEAQ (reference sequence). This CDR3 spans 14 amino acids. This CDR3 is CASSRQDRNTEAFF. The CDR3 DNA sequence: TGTGCCAGCAGCCGCCAAGATAGGAACACTGAAGCTTTCTTT.

This sequence joins TRBV19 and TRBJ2-5, with D tentatively TRBD1 (7 bases). Per germline, CDR1 LNHDA and CDR2 SQIVND (reference sequence). The CDR3 totals 15 residues. V lost 5 bases, J lost 1 base, and 14 bases lay in between. The CDR3 region has the DNA TGTGCCAGTAGTCGGCAGGGGGGTTTCCAAGAGACCCAGTACTTC. Its protein is CASSRQGGFQETQYF.